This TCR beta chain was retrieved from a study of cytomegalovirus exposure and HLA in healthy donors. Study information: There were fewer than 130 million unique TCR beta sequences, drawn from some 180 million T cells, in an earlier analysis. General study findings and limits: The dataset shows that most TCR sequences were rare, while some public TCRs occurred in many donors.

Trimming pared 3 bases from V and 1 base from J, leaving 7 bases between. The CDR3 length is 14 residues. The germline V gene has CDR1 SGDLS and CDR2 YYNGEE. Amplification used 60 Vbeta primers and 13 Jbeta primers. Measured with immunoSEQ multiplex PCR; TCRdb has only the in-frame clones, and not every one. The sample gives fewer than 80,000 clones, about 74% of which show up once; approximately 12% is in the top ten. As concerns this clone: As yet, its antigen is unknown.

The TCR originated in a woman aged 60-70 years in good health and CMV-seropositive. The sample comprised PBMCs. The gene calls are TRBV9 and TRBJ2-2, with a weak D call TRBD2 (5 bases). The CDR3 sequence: CASSGRGNTGELFF. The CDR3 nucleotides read TGTGCCAGCAGCGGCCGGGGGAACACCGGGGAGCTGTTTTTT.